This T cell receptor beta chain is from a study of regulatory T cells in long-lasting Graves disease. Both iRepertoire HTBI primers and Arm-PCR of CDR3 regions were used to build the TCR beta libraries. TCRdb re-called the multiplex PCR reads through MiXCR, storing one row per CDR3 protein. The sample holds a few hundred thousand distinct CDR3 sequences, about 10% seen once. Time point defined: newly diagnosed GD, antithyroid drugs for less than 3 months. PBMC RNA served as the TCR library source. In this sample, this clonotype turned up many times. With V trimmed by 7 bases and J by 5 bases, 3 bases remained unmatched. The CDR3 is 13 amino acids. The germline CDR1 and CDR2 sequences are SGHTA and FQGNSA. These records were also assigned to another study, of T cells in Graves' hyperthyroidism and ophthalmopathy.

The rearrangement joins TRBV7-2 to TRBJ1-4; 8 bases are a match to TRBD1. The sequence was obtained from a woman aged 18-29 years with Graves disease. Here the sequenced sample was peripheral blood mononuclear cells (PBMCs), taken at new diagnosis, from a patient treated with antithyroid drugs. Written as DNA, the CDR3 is TGTGCCAGCACCAGGACAGGGAATGAAAAACTGTTTTTT. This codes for CASTRTGNEKLFF.